This is a list of T cell receptor beta chains from one sample in a study of chemoradiotherapy in HPV16-positive cancers. Measured with immunoSEQ multiplex PCR; TCRdb has only the in-frame clones, and not every one. Of about 4,400 clones in the sample, roughly two thirds are singletons; the top ten hold 9.3%. Sequenced material: tumor tissue, taken from a patient who underwent chemoradiotherapy. These receptors came from a human donor with HPV-associated anogenital cancer. CDR3s leave out the opening cysteine and the closing phenylalanine or tryptophan.

j_gene: TRBJ1-5
v_gene: TRBV4-2
CDR3aa: ASSLSGPGQPQH

j_gene: TRBJ2-1
v_gene: TRBV11-2
CDR3aa: ASSLPGTSGYNEQF

j_gene: TRBJ2-1
v_gene: TRBV30
CDR3aa: ARDGISYNEQF

j_gene: TRBJ1-1
v_gene: TRBV5-1
CDR3aa: ASSLVRGGNTEAF

j_gene: TRBJ2-2
v_gene: TRBV6-4
CDR3aa: ASSEAGDTGELF

j_gene: TRBJ1-5
v_gene: TRBV7-9
CDR3aa: ASSSSNRRDQPQH

j_gene: TRBJ2-4
v_gene: TRBV15
CDR3aa: ATSRLTVIAKNIQY

j_gene: TRBJ1-1
v_gene: TRBV5-4
CDR3aa: ASTLGPANTEAF

j_gene: TRBJ2-5
v_gene: TRBV4-3
CDR3aa: ASSHSWGVAGVQETQY

j_gene: TRBJ1-6
v_gene: TRBV9
CDR3aa: ASSEGIGNSPLH

j_gene: TRBJ1-5
v_gene: TRBV7-2
CDR3aa: ASSQGPNQPQH

j_gene: TRBJ1-1
v_gene: TRBV19
CDR3aa: ASSARRSMNTEAF

j_gene: TRBJ1-1
v_gene: TRBV6-4
CDR3aa: ASSELGGKAF

j_gene: TRBJ2-2
v_gene: TRBV13
CDR3aa: ASSALLAGQRAGELF

j_gene: TRBJ1-1
v_gene: TRBV10-3
CDR3aa: AISDETGGRIAF